These T cell receptor beta chains were read from a single sample in a study of OX40 agonist ivuxolimab in advanced cancers. TCRdb's table, derived via immunoSEQ multiplex PCR, lists solely in-frame clones and lacks some. The top ten clones hold under 0.35% of a sample with approximately 80,000 clones, about 90% of them seen once. Sequences were derived from CD4+ or CD8+ T cells sorted from blood, sampled in a trial of the OX40 agonist ivuxolimab. These receptors were obtained from an adult with an advanced solid tumor such as melanoma, head and neck, liver or kidney cancer. The CDR3 runs from the conserved cysteine through the conserved F or W. D genes are given only for firm matches. Size tells how often a clone was seen (once, few, many) or the class of an expanded clone, and some rows leave it out.

>TRBD1|-|TRBJ1-1|TRBV7-2
CASSLSLHRGGTEAFF
TGTGCCAGCAGCTTATCTCTGCACAGGGGAGGCACTGAAGCTTTCTTT
>TRBD2|once|TRBJ2-1|TRBV11-2
CASSLVKGTSGGAREQFF
TGTGCCAGCAGCTTAGTAAAGGGGACTAGCGGGGGGGCCCGGGAGCAGTTCTTC
>-|-|TRBJ2-5|TRBV5-1
CASSLAPPGQQETQYF
TGCGCCAGCAGCTTGGCTCCCCCCGGACAGCAAGAGACCCAGTACTTC
>-|-|TRBJ1-4|TRBV19
CASSNLAQDNEKLFF
TGTGCCAGTAGTAACCTAGCCCAGGATAATGAAAAACTGTTTTTT
>-|-|TRBJ1-1|TRBV19
CASTGWDTEAFF
TGTGCCAGTACAGGGTGGGACACTGAAGCTTTCTTT
>-|-|TRBJ2-5|TRBV7-2
CASSFSETQYF
TGTGCCAGCAGCTTTTCCGAGACCCAGTACTTC
>-|-|TRBJ1-4|TRBV6-5
CASSYEEGATNEKLFF
TGTGCCAGCAGTTACGAGGAGGGGGCAACTAATGAAAAACTGTTTTTT
>-|-|TRBJ1-6|TRBV7-9
CASSLSSAANSPLHF
TGTGCCAGCAGCTTATCCTCAGCAGCTAATTCACCCCTCCACTTT
>-|-|TRBJ1-2|TRBV13
CASSLDPRAYGYTF
TGTGCCAGCAGCTTAGACCCCAGGGCCTATGGCTACACCTTC
>-|-|TRBJ1-1|TRBV28
CASSLETENTEAFF
TGTGCCAGCAGTTTAGAGACAGAGAACACTGAAGCTTTCTTT
>-|-|TRBJ1-4|TRBV9
CASSVGTGRGEEKLFF
TGTGCCAGCAGCGTAGGTACAGGGCGGGGAGAAGAAAAACTGTTTTTT
>-|-|TRBJ1-1|TRBV28
CASSATGFGDTEAFF
TGTGCCAGCAGTGCCACAGGGTTTGGGGACACTGAAGCTTTCTTT
>-|-|TRBJ1-2|TRBV7-2
CASSLGLGYGYTF
TGTGCCAGCAGCTTAGGTCTAGGATATGGCTACACCTTC
>TRBD2|-|TRBJ2-1|TRBV7-8
CASSLGGGTSGGAYEQFF
TGTGCCAGCAGCTTAGGTGGTGGGACTAGCGGGGGGGCTTATGAGCAGTTCTTC
>-|-|TRBJ2-2|TRBV4-2
CASSQVLRGTDGELFF
TGTGCCAGCAGCCAAGTCCTGCGAGGGACTGACGGGGAGCTGTTTTTT
>-|few|TRBJ1-1|TRBV7-3
CASSLTSDTEAFF
TGTGCCAGCAGCTTAACGTCGGACACTGAAGCTTTCTTT
>TRBD1|once|TRBJ1-5|TRBV28
CASKPGQGRQPQHF
TGTGCCAGCAAACCGGGACAGGGGCGTCAGCCCCAGCATTTT
>TRBD1|-|TRBJ2-3|TRBV5-1
CASSPWPGQGTDTQYF
TGCGCCAGCAGCCCCTGGCCCGGACAGGGCACAGATACGCAGTATTTT
>-|-|TRBJ1-5|TRBV7-8
CASSLDWQGRANQPQHF
TGTGCCAGCAGCTTAGATTGGCAGGGGAGGGCTAATCAGCCCCAGCATTTT
>-|-|TRBJ2-3|TRBV11-2
CASSQGAAGGFTDTQYF
TGTGCCAGCAGCCAGGGGGCTGCGGGGGGCTTCACAGATACGCAGTATTTT
>-|-|TRBJ1-3|TRBV30
CAWESPQGSGNTIYF
TGTGCCTGGGAATCTCCCCAGGGTTCGGGAAACACCATATATTTT